This T cell receptor (beta chain) was recorded in a study of blood T cell repertoires in COVID-19. Looking at the study overall: Nucleic acid was either cDNA or gDNA, and it came from T cells, B-cell-depleted T cells, or PBMCs.

Enrolled through a virtual design, the participants were between about 18 and 100 years of age and came from 24 US areas. Researchers sorted participants into cohorts using their self-reported clinical history. Donors in Cohort 3 who had recovered were those with two negative PCRs, healthcare professional clearance, or resolution of their symptoms. Sequencing was performed with immunoSEQ multiplex PCR; in TCRdb, only in-frame clones are kept and a portion is missing. The table shows some 270,000 clones, with around 90% occurring only once. This CDR3 comprises 16 residues. V dropped 4 bases and J dropped 0 bases, with 12 bases sitting between them. Looked up from germline, CDR1 is LGHNT and CDR2 is FRNRAP.

The TCR was taken from a middle-aged woman who had recovered from COVID-19. What was sequenced was PBMCs or T cells enriched from blood (not recorded which). The V call is TRBV12-5, the J call TRBJ2-2; maybe TRBD2 (6 bases). The CDR3 bases are TGTGCTAGTGGTTCGCGGGACGGCGCGAACACCGGGGAGCTGTTTTTT. Amino acid sequence: CASGSRDGANTGELFF.